This T cell receptor (beta chain) derives from a study of regulatory T cells in long-lasting Graves disease. Study as a whole: The study counted Graves' disease as persistent given over 5 years of antithyroid drugs and positive TSH receptor antibodies. Broader study findings: Fewer public clonotypes were shared by new patients (approximately 970) than by persistent patients (2,741). Among samples with persistent disease, TRBV28, TRBJ1-2 and TRBJ2-5 were favored.

This clonotype was detected ten times or more. Its matching antigen is unknown. Specified time point: persistent/refractory GD, antithyroid drugs over 5 years with positive TRAb. Preparation of the TCR library used RNA extracted from PBMCs. Researchers made TCR beta libraries by using iRepertoire HTBI primers and running Arm-PCR on CDR3 regions. Authors' analysis steps: Spanning all samples, the identified segments comprised about 62 TRBV and some 14 TRBJ. TCRdb reprocessed the multiplex PCR reads via MiXCR and lists one record per CDR3 protein. The V and J calls follow TCRdb's processing rather than the paper's. Of about half a million distinct CDR3 sequences listed, under 25% are singletons. The CDR3 has 17 residues. Trimming at V came to 5 bases and at J to 1 base, leaving 14 bases not matched to a gene. Per the germline V gene, CDR1 is MDHEN and CDR2 is SYDVKM.

The sequenced sample was peripheral blood mononuclear cells (PBMCs), obtained when the disease was refractory, from a patient treated with antithyroid drugs. The source is a female donor with Graves disease. This chain connects TRBV28 to TRBJ2-7; 7 nucleotides align to TRBD1. The CDR3 here is CASSQSISRDSSYEQYF. The CDR3 DNA reads TGTGCCAGCAGTCAAAGTATAAGCCGGGACAGTTCCTACGAGCAGTACTTC.